This T cell receptor (beta chain) was found in a study of identical twins. The CDR3 extends over 15 amino acids. Germline V gene lookup returns CDR1 MNHNS and CDR2 SASEGT. V dropped 5 bases and J dropped 3; count of bases not matched to a gene: 7. Using its own MiXCR run on the 5' RACE reads, TCRdb lists one record per CDR3 protein. Counted here are 200,000 to 300,000 distinct CDR3 sequences, 10% to 13% occurring once; the ten biggest clones make up less than 12%. Ten or more counts support this clonotype. The rearrangement joins TRBV6-1 to TRBJ1-2, with TRBD1 matching 9 bases. Sample: memory T cells sorted from blood. The receptor was isolated from a man between 45 and 60 years old in good health. The DNA for the CDR3 is TGTGCCAGCAGTAAAGGGGGACAGGGATACTATGGCTACACCTTC. Its translation: CASSKGGQGYYGYTF.